The TCR beta chain described here comes from a study of T cell responses to AZD1222 COVID-19 vaccine. Measured with immunoSEQ multiplex PCR; TCRdb has only the in-frame clones, and not every one. The sample has 100,000 or so clones, 89% seen once; the top ten hold approximately 40%. A few counts support this clone. Its specificity is not known. The V gene lost 1 base and the J gene lost 5 bases, with 9 bases spanning the gap. The CDR3 is made up of 13 amino acids. From germline, CDR1 is SGHNT and CDR2 YYREEE (reference sequence). Broader study findings: Repertoire sampling was restricted to post-peak T cell response timepoints.

This specimen was peripheral blood, taken 28 days after the second AZD1222 dose. The source of this sequence is an adult who received the AZD1222 COVID-19 vaccine. The J gene is TRBJ1-2, the V gene TRBV5-4; D is unclear. DNA for the CDR3: TGTGCCAGCAGCTTGTCTCTCGATTATGGCTACACCTTC. This encodes CASSLSLDYGYTF.